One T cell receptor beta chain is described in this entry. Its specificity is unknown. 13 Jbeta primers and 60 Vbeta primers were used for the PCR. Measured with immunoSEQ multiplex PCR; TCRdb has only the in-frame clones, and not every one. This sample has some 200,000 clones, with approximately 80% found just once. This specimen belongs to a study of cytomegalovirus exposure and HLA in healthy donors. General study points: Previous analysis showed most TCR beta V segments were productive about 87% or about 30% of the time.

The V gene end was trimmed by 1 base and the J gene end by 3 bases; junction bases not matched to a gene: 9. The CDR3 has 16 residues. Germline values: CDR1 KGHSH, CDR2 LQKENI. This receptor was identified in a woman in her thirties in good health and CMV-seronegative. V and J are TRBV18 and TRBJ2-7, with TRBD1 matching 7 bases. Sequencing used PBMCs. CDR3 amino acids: CASSPQRGHSGYEQYF. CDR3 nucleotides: TGTGCCAGCTCACCACAGAGGGGGCACTCGGGCTACGAGCAGTACTTC.